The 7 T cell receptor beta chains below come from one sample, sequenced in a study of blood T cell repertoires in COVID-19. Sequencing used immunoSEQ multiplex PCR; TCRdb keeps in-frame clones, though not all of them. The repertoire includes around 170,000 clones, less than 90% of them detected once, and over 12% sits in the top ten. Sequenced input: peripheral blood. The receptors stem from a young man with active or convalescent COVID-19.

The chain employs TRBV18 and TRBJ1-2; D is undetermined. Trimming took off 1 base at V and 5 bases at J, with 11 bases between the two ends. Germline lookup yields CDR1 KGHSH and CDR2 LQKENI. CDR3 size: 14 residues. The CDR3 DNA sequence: TGTGCCAGCTCACCACGATTAACTGATTATGGCTACACCTTC. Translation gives CASSPRLTDYGYTF.

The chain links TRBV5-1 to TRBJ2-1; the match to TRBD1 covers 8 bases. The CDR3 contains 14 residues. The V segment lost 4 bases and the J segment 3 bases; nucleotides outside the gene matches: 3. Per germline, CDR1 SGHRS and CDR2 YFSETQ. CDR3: CASSAQGGYNEQFF. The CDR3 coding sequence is TGCGCCAGCAGCGCACAGGGGGGCTACAATGAGCAGTTCTTC.

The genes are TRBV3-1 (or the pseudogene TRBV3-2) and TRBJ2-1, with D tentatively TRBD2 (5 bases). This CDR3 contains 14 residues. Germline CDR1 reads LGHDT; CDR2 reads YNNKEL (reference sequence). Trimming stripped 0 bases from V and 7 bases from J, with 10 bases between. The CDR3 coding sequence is TGTGCCAGCAGCCAAGAAGTGGGAGTGAATGAGCAGTTCTTC. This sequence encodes CASSQEVGVNEQFF.

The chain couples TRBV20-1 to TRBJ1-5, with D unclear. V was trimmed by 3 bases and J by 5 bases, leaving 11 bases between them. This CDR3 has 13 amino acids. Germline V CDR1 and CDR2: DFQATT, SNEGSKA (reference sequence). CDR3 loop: CSASKMRDQPQHF. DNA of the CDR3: TGCAGTGCTAGTAAGATGAGGGATCAGCCCCAGCATTTT.

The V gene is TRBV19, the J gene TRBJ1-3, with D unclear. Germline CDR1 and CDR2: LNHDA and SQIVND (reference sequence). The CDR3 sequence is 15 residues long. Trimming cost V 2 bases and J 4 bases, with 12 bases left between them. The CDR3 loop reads CASSIFGGFGNTIYF. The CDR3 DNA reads TGTGCCAGTAGTATATTCGGAGGGTTCGGAAACACCATATATTTT.

CDR3: CASSPRQDSYEQYF. CDR3 in DNA: TGTGCCAGTAGTCCCAGACAGGACTCCTACGAGCAGTACTTC. The gene calls are TRBV19 and TRBJ2-7, with D possibly TRBD1 on 6 matching bases. Trimming took off 5 bases at V and 0 bases at J, with 11 bases between the two ends. Germline lookup yields CDR1 LNHDA and CDR2 SQIVND (reference sequence). The CDR3 extends over 14 amino acids.

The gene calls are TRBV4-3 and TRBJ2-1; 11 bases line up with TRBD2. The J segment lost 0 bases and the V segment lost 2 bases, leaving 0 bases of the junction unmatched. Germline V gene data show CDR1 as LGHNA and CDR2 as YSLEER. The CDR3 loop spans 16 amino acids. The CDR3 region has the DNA TGCGCCAGCAGCCAAACTAGCGGGAGCTCCTACAATGAGCAGTTCTTC. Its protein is CASSQTSGSSYNEQFF.